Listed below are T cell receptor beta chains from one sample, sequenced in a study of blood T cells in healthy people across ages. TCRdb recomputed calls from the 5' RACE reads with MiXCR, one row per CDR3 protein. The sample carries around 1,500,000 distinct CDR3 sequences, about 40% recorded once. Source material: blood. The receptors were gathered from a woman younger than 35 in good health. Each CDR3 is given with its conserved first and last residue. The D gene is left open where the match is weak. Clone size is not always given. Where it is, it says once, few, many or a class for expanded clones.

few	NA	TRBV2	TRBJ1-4	TGTGCCAGCAGAGAGACTACAGGTCCTAATGAAAAACTGTTTTTT	CASRETTGPNEKLFF
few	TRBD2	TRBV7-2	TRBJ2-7	TGTGCCAGCAGCTTAGGTTGGCGGGAGATCCTCGGGGACGAGCAGTACTTC	CASSLGWREILGDEQYF
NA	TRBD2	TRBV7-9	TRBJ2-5	TGTGCCAGCAGCTTAGGTTCGCTAGCGGGAGTGCGGGAGACCCAGTACTTC	CASSLGSLAGVRETQYF
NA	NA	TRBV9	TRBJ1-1	TGTGCCAGCAGCGAATTAGGGAACAGTGAAGCTTTCTTT	CASSELGNSEAFF
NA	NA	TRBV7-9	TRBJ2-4	TGTGCCAGCAGCCCGACGGCCCAACTCCGGGACCAGTACTTC	CASSPTAQLRDQYF
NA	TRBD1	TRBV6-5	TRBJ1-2	TGTGCCAGCAGTTTGACAGGGGGAACCCCCTCTTCCTTCTATGGCTACACCTTC	CASSLTGGTPSSFYGYTF
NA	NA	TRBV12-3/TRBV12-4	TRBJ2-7	TGTGCCAGCAGTCCACCCCCAGCTGGCTACGAGCAGTACTTC	CASSPPPAGYEQYF
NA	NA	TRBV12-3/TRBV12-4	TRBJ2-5	TGTGCCAGCAGTTTATCCGAGATCCAACGAACGTACTTC	CASSLSEIQRTYF
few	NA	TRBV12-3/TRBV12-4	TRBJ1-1	TGTGCCAGCACCCTCGGGGCCGGTGTCATGAACACTGAAGCTTTCTTT	CASTLGAGVMNTEAFF
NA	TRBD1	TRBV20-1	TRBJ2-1	TGCAGTGCCCCCGACTCCGGGACAGGGTTTTGGAATGAGCAGTTCTTC	CSAPDSGTGFWNEQFF
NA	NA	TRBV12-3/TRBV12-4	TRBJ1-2	TGTGCCAGCAGTCCCCAGGCGAGCAGCTCCTATGGCTACACCTTC	CASSPQASSSYGYTF
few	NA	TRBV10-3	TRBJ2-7	TGTGCCATCAGTGGCCTGGAGGGGTCCTACGAGCAGTACTTC	CAISGLEGSYEQYF
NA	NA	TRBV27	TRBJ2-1	TGTGTCAGCAGTTTAAGTTCCTCAGCCAATGAGCAGTTCTTC	CVSSLSSSANEQFF